The 8 T cell receptor beta chains below come from one sample, sequenced in a study of cytomegalovirus exposure and HLA in healthy donors. 60 Vbeta and 13 Jbeta primers were used in PCR. TCRdb's copy holds only in-frame clones and misses some; the assay was immunoSEQ multiplex PCR. Counted here are over 200,000 clones, 82% occurring once; the ten biggest clones make up around 5.4%. Sequenced material: PBMCs. The receptor source for this set is a woman in her 40s in good health and CMV-seropositive.

This chain uses TRBV11-3 with TRBJ1-2; 7 bases are shared with TRBD1. Germline values: CDR1 SGHNT, CDR2 YENEEA. The CDR3 length is 13 residues. The junction had 4 bases not matched to a gene; V was cut back by 5 bases and J by 4 bases. For the CDR3, the DNA is TGTGCCAGCAGCCAGGGGGACATCTATGGCTACACCTTC. Translation gives CASSQGDIYGYTF.

The V and J genes are TRBV30 and TRBJ2-6; 7 bases align to TRBD1. The germline CDR1 and CDR2 sequences are GTSNPN and SVGIG (reference sequence). The V segment lost 3 bases and the J segment 0 bases; nucleotides outside the gene matches: 14. There are 19 residues in the CDR3. CDR3 nucleotide sequence: TGTGCCTGGAGCGCCGACAGGGAGAGTACTTACTCTGGGGCCAACGTCCTGACTTTC. Protein sequence: CAWSADRESTYSGANVLTF.

This clone has a handful of counts. The V and J genes are TRBV7-2 and TRBJ2-3; 11 bases align to TRBD2. The CDR3 is made up of 14 amino acids. V gave up 7 bases and J gave up 1 base; unmatched junction bases: 1. Germline V CDR1 and CDR2: SGHTA, FQGNSA. The CDR3 region has the DNA TGTGCCAGCACGGGACTAGCGGGCACAGATACGCAGTATTTT. It translates to CASTGLAGTDTQYF.

This chain connects TRBV7-8 to TRBJ2-4, with 7 nucleotides matching TRBD1. The trim removed 3 bases at V and 8 bases at J, leaving 19 bases unmatched. The CDR3 contains 18 residues. Per germline, CDR1 SGHVS and CDR2 FQNEAQ. CDR3 protein: CASSFNPFSGQAGDIQYF. CDR3 bases: TGTGCCAGCAGCTTCAACCCCTTCTCCGGACAGGCCGGGGACATTCAGTACTTC.

The rearrangement joins TRBV4-3 to TRBJ1-1; D remains unclear. This CDR3 region has 15 residues. Germline CDR1 is LGHNA and CDR2 is YSLEER. The germline V and J ends were trimmed by 0 bases and 1 base, with 9 bases remaining between them. CDR3 DNA: TGCGCCAGCAGCCAAGATCACAGATCGAACACTGAAGCTTTCTTT. The encoded protein is CASSQDHRSNTEAFF.

This clone showed up just a few times. J is TRBJ1-1 and V is TRBV4-1; a weak D match, TRBD1 (5 bases). The CDR3 is 13 residues long. Germline CDR1 reads MGHRA; CDR2 reads YSYEKL. The germline V and J ends were trimmed by 4 bases and 3 bases, with 9 bases remaining between them. CDR3 DNA: TGCGCCAGCAGCCTTTCCAGGGACACTGAAGCTTTCTTT. Translated, it gives CASSLSRDTEAFF.

This clone occurred once. J is TRBJ2-1 and V is TRBV7-8, with D uncertain. Germline V CDR1 and CDR2: SGHVS, FQNEAQ. The CDR3 contains 13 residues. V lost 1 base and J lost 13, with 14 bases in between. Here the CDR3 reads CASSLGLGTNQFF. CDR3 sequence (DNA): TGTGCCAGCAGCTTAGGACTTGGAACGAACCAGTTCTTC.

This chain joins TRBV15 and TRBJ1-1, with 8 bases lining up with TRBD1. J was trimmed by 7 bases and V by 3 bases; bases with no gene match: 7. Per the germline V gene, CDR1 is LNHNV and CDR2 is YYDKDF (reference sequence). The CDR3 extends over 14 amino acids. The CDR3 here is CATSSRTGQSEAFF. The CDR3 nucleotides read TGTGCCACCAGCAGTAGGACAGGGCAAAGTGAAGCTTTCTTT. The full variable domain, rest sourced from reference TRBV15 and TRBJ1-1, is DAMVIQNPRYQVTQFGKPVTLSCSQTLNHNVMYWYQQKSSQAPKLLFHYYDKDFNNEADTPDNFQSRRPNTSFCFLDIRSPGLGDTAMYLCATSSRTGQSEAFFGQGTRLTVV.